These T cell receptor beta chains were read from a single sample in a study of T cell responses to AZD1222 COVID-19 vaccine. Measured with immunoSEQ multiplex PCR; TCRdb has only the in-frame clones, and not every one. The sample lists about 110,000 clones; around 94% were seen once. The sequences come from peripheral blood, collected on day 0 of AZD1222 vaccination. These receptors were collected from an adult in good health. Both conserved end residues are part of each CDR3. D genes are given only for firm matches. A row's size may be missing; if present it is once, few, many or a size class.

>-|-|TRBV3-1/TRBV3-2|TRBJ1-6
TGTGCCAGCAGCCAAGATTTCGATTCACCCCTCCACTTT
CASSQDFDSPLHF
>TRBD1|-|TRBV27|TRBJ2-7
TGTGCCAGCAGGGGGGACAGAGCCTACGAGCAGTACTTC
CASRGDRAYEQYF
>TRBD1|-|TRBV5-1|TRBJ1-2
TGCGCCAGCAGCTTGACAGGGGGCCCCCATGGCTACACCTTC
CASSLTGGPHGYTF
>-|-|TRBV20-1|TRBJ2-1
TGCAGTGCTAGCCTCAATGAGCAGTTCTTC
CSASLNEQFF
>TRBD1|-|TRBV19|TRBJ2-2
TGTGCCAGTACTCAGACAGGGGGCACCGGGGAGCTGTTTTTT
CASTQTGGTGELFF
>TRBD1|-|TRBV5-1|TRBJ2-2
TGCGCCAGCAGCTTCTACAGGGGAAACACCGGGGAGCTGTTTTTT
CASSFYRGNTGELFF
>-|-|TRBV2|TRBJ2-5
TGTGCCAGTACAGGGTCGGGCGGAGAGACCCAGTACTTC
CASTGSGGETQYF
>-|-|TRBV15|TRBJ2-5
TGTGCCACCAGCCGCGGGGCCAGGGATCAAGAGACCCAGTACTTC
CATSRGARDQETQYF
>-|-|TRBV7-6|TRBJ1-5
TGTGCCAGCAGCTTAGCTTGGGGACCCAATCAGCCCCAGCATTTT
CASSLAWGPNQPQHF
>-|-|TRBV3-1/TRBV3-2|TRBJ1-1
TGTGCCAGCAGCCAAATACAGGGAGGGAACACTGAAGCTTTCTTT
CASSQIQGGNTEAFF
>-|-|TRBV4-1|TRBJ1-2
TGCGCCAGCAGCCAAGAAAAGGCCCAGACGGTGGACTGTACCTTC
CASSQEKAQTVDCTF
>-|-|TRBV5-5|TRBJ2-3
TGTGCCAGCTTACCGTGGCAGGGGAAGGCAGATACGCAGTATTTT
CASLPWQGKADTQYF
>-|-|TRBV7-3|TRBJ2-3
TGTGCCAGCAGCTTAACTAGCAGCGGAGATACGCAGTATTTT
CASSLTSSGDTQYF
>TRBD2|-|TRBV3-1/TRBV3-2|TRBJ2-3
TGTGCCAGCAGCCAAGTAGCGGGGGGGTACACAGATACGCAGTATTTT
CASSQVAGGYTDTQYF
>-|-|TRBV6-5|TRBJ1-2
TGTGCCAGCAGTTCGACAGATTTCTATGGCTACACCTTC
CASSSTDFYGYTF
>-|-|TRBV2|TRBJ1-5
TGTGCCAGCACTCCCTGGGGGGATACCGGGTATCAGCCCCAGCATTTT
CASTPWGDTGYQPQHF
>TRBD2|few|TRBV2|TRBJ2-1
TGTGCCAGCACCGCCGGGACTAAACTCCCCGATGAGCAGTTCTTC
CASTAGTKLPDEQFF
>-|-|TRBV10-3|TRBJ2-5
TGTGCCATCAGTGAGTCGTCAGAGACCCAGTACTTC
CAISESSETQYF
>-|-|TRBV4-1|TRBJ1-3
TGCGCCAGCAGCCAAGGAGGGGCACGGGGAAACACCATATATTTT
CASSQGGARGNTIYF
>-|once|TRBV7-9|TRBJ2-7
TGTGCCAGCAGCTTAGAACATAACTACGAGCAGTACTTC
CASSLEHNYEQYF
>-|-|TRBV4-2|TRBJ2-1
TGTGCCAGCAGCCCTAGCGAAAGCTCCTACAATGAGCAGTTCTTC
CASSPSESSYNEQFF
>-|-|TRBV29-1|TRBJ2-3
TGCAGCGTTGAAACAGATACGCAGTATTTT
CSVETDTQYF
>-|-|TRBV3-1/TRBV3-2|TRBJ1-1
TGTGCCAGCAGCCAAGGCCTCATTACCCACACTGAAGCTTTCTTT
CASSQGLITHTEAFF
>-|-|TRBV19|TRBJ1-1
TGTGCCAGTAGTATGGCGGGGTTGAACACTGAAGCTTTCTTT
CASSMAGLNTEAFF
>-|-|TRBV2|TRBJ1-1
TGTGCCAGCAGGTTTTACCAAGCTTTCTTT
CASRFYQAFF
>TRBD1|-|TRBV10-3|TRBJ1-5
TGTGCCATCATCGGGACAGGGTCCGATCAGCCCCAGCATTTT
CAIIGTGSDQPQHF
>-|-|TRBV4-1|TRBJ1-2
TGCGCCAGCAGCCAAGTGGGGGGATCTGACTACACCTTC
CASSQVGGSDYTF
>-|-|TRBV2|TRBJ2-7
TGTGCCAGCAGTGAGATAGCCTTCGGCGAGCAGTACTTC
CASSEIAFGEQYF
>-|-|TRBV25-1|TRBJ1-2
TGTGCCAGCAGAGGCTATGGCTACACCTTC
CASRGYGYTF
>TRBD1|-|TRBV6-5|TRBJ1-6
TGTGCCACCTTGCGGACAGGGAAAAATTCACCCCTCCACTTT
CATLRTGKNSPLHF
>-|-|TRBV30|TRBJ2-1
TGTGCCTACTACGGAAGTTGGAATGAGCAGTTCTTC
CAYYGSWNEQFF
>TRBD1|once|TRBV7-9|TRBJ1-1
TGTGCCAGCAGCTTAAGGACAGGGGGGAACACTGAAGCTTTCTTT
CASSLRTGGNTEAFF
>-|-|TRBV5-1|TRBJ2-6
TGCGCCAGCAGCTTGAGTGCTGGGGCCAACGTCCTGACTTTC
CASSLSAGANVLTF
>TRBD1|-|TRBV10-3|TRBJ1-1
TGTGCCATCAAACCCCGGACAGGGACGATGAACACTGAAGCTTTCTTT
CAIKPRTGTMNTEAFF
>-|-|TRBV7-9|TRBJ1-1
TGTGCCAGCAGCCCTTCGAACACTGAAGCTTTCTTT
CASSPSNTEAFF
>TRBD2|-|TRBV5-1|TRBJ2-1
TGCGCCAGCAGCAGAACCCGACTAGCCCGAAACAATGAGCAGTTCTTC
CASSRTRLARNNEQFF
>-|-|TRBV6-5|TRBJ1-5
TGTGCCAGCCGGGCAGGGAATAGCAATCAGCCCCAGCATTTT
CASRAGNSNQPQHF
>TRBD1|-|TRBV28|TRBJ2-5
TGTGCCAGCACCCAGACAGGGCCACAGGAGACCCAGTACTTC
CASTQTGPQETQYF
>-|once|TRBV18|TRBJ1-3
TGTGCCAGCTCACTGGACAGAGAAGTATTTGGAAACACCATATATTTT
CASSLDREVFGNTIYF
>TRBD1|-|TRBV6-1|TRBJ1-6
TGTGCCAGCAGTGAAGGAGGGGGCTTGGTTTCACCCCTCCACTTT
CASSEGGGLVSPLHF